These 2 T cell receptor beta chains share one sample of origin, sequenced in a study of regulatory T cells in long-lasting Graves disease. Time point: newly diagnosed GD, antithyroid drugs for less than 3 months. PBMC RNA served as the TCR library source. Relying on iRepertoire HTBI primers and Arm-PCR of CDR3 regions, the team built TCR beta libraries. TCRdb called the multiplex PCR reads again in MiXCR, with one record for every CDR3 protein. The profile shows 350,000 to 450,000 distinct CDR3 sequences, just under 15% of them singletons. These data were likewise used in another study, on T cells in Graves' hyperthyroidism and ophthalmopathy.

This sample comprised peripheral blood mononuclear cells (PBMCs), obtained at new diagnosis, from a patient treated with antithyroid drugs. Receptors were obtained from a woman under 40 with Graves disease.

This clonotype was seen at least ten times. The chain combines TRBV11-2 with TRBJ2-5, with D possibly matching TRBD1 (6 bases). Germline CDR1 and CDR2: SGHAT and FQNNGV. This CDR3 has 14 amino acids. V dropped 2 bases and J dropped 3 bases, with 10 bases sitting between them. CDR3 DNA: TGTGCCAGCAGCTTAAGGGGGTCCGAAGAGACCCAGTACTTC. This encodes CASSLRGSEETQYF. Drawing the rest from reference TRBV11-2 and TRBJ2-5, the complete variable domain is EAGVAQSPRYKIIEKRQSVAFWCNPISGHATLYWYQQILGQGPKLLIQFQNNGVVDDSQLPKDRFSAERLKGVDSTLKIQPAKLEDSAVYLCASSLRGSEETQYFGPGTRLLVL.

J is TRBJ1-1 and V is TRBV20-1, with 7 bases aligning to TRBD1. CDR1 and CDR2 (germline): DFQATT, SNEGSKA (reference sequence). The CDR3 has 11 residues. V shed 2 bases and J 11 bases; nucleotides not matched to a gene: 5. This CDR3 reads CSARPDRVAFF. For the CDR3, the DNA is TGCAGTGCTAGACCTGACAGGGTCGCTTTCTTT.